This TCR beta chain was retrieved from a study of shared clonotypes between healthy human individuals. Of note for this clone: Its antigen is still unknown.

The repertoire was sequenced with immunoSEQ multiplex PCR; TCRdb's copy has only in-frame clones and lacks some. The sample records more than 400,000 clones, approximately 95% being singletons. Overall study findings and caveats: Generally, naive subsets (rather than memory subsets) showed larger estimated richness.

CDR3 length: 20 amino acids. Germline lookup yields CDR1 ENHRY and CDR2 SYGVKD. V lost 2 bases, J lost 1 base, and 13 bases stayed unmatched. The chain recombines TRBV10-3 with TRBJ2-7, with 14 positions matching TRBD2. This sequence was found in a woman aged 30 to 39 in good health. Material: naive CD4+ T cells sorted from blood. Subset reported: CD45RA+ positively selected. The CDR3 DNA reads TGTGCCATCAGTGAGAAGGGCGCTAGCGGGACTAGCGGGAGTTCCTACGAGCAGTACTTC. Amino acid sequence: CAISEKGASGTSGSSYEQYF.